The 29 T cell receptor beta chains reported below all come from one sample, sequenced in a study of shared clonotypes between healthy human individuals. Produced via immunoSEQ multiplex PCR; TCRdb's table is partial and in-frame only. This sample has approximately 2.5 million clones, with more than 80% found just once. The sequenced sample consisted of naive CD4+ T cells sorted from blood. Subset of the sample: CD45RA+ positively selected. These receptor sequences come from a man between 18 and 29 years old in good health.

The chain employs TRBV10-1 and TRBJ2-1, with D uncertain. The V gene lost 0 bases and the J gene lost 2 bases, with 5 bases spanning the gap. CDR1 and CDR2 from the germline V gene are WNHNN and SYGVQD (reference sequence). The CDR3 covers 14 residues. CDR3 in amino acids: CASSESDTYNEQFF. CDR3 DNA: TGCGCCAGCAGTGAGTCAGACACCTACAATGAGCAGTTCTTC.

The CDR3 spells CASSLALANTEAFF. CDR3 bases: TGTGCCAGCAGCTTGGCCTTGGCGAACACTGAAGCTTTCTTT. The chain couples TRBV7-9 to TRBJ1-1; D gene unclear. The CDR3 extends over 14 amino acids. The V gene lost 3 bases and the J gene lost 1 base, with 9 bases spanning the gap. Germline assignment: CDR1 SEHNR and CDR2 FQNEAQ (reference sequence).

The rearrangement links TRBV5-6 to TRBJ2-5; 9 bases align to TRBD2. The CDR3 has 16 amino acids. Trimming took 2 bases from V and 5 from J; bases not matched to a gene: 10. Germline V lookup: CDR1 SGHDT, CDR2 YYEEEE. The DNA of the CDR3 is TGTGCCAGCAGCTTCCTAGCGGGAAGGCCCTGGGAGACCCAGTACTTC. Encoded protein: CASSFLAGRPWETQYF.

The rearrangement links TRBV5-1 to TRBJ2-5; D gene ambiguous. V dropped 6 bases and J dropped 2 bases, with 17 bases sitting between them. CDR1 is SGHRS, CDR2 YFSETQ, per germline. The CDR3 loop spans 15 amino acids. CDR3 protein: CASKGNTGGQETQYF. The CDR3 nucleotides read TGCGCCAGCAAGGGAAACACCGGTGGGCAAGAGACCCAGTACTTC.

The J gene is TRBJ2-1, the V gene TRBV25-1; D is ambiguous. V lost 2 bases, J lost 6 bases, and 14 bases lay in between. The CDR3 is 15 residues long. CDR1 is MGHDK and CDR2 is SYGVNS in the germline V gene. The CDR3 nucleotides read TGTGCCAGCAGTGAAGCAGGCGCCGCTGGCAATGAGCAGTTCTTC. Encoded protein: CASSEAGAAGNEQFF.

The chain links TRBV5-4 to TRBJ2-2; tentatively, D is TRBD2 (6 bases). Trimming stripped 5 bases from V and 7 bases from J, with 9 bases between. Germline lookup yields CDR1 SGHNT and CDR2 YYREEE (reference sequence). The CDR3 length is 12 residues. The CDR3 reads CASRLAGGELFF. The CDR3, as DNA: TGTGCCAGCAGACTAGCCGGCGGGGAGCTGTTTTTT.

CDR3 in amino acids: CAWSAGNSGNTIYF. CDR3 sequence (DNA): TGTGCCTGGAGTGCCGGGAACTCTGGAAACACCATATATTTT. This chain joins TRBV30 and TRBJ1-3; D uncertain. Trimming took off 1 base at V and 0 bases at J, with 7 bases between the two ends. The CDR3 loop spans 14 amino acids. The germline gives CDR1 GTSNPN, CDR2 SVGIG (reference sequence).

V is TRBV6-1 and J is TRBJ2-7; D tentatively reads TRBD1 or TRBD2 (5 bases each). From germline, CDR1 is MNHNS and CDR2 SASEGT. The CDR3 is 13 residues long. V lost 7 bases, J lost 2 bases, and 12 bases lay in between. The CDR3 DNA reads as TGTGCCAGCACACGGGACGGGCCCTACGAGCAGTACTTC. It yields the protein CASTRDGPYEQYF.

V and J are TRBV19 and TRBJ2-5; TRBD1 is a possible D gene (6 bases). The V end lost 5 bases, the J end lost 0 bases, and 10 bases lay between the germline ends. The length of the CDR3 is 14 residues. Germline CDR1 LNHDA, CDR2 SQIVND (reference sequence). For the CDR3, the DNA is TGTGCCAGTAGTCTCACAGGGAACCAAGAGACCCAGTACTTC. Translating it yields CASSLTGNQETQYF.

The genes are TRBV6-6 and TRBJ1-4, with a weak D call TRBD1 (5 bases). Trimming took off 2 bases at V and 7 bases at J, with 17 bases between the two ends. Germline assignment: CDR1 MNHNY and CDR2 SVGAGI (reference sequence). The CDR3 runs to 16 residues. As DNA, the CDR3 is TGTGCCAGCAGTTACCCTGTGGGGCCCGCGGGTGAAAAACTGTTTTTT. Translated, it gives CASSYPVGPAGEKLFF.

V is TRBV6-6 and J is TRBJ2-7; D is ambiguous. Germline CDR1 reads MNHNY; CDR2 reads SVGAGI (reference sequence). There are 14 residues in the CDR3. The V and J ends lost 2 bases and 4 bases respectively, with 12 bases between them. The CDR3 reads CASSYTRFTYEQYF. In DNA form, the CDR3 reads TGTGCCAGCAGTTACACTCGCTTTACTTACGAGCAGTACTTC.

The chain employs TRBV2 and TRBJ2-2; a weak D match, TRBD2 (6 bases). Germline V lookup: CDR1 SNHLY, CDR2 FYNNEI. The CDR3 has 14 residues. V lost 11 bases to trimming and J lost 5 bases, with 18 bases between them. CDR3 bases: TGTGCCCGCGGGACTCCCCTAGGAACCGGGGAGCTGTTTTTT. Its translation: CARGTPLGTGELFF.

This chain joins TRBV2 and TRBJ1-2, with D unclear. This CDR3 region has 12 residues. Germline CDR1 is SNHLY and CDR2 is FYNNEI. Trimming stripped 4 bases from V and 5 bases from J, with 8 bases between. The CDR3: CASSANGYGYTF. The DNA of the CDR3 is TGTGCCAGCAGTGCCAACGGGTATGGCTACACCTTC.

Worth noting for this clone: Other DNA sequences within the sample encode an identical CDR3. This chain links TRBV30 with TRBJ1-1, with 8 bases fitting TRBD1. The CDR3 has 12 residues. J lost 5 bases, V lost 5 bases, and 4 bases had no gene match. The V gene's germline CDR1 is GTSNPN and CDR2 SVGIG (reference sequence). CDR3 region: CAWGQGGTEAFF. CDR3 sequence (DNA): TGTGCCTGGGGACAGGGCGGAACTGAAGCTTTCTTT. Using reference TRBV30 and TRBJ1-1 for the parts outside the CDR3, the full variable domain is SQTIHQWPATLVQPVGSPLSLECTVEGTSNPNLYWYRQAAGRGLQLLFYSVGIGQISSEVPQNLSASRPQDRQFILSSKKLLLSDSGFYLCAWGQGGTEAFFGQGTRLTVV.

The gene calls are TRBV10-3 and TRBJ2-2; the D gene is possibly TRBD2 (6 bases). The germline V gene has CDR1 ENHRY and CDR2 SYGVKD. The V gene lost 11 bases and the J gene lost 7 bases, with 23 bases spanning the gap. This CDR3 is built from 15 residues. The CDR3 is CAASGTPWGVGELFF. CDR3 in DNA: TGTGCCGCATCCGGGACCCCATGGGGGGTCGGGGAGCTGTTTTTT.

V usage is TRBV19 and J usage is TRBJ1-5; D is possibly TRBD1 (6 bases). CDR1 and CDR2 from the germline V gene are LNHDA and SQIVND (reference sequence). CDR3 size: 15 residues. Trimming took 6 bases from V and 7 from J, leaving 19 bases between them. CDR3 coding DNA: TGTGCCAGTAGCAATGAGTATACCCAGGGGCAGCCCCAGCATTTT. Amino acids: CASSNEYTQGQPQHF.

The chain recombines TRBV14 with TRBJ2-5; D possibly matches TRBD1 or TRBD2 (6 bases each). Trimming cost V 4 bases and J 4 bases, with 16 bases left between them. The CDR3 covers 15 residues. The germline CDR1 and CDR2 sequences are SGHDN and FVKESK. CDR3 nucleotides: TGTGCCAGCAGCCCCATCATCGGAGGGGGAGAGACCCAGTACTTC. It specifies CASSPIIGGGETQYF.

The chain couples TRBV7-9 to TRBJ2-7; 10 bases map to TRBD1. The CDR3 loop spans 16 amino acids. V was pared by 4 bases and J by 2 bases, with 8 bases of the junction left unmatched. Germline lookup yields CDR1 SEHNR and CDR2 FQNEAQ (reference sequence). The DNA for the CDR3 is TGTGCCAGCAGCTACCAGACAGGGGGCAATCCCTACGAGCAGTACTTC. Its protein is CASSYQTGGNPYEQYF.

The CDR3 nucleotides read TGTGCCAGCAGTTTTCAGGGGGCGAATGAAGAGACCCAGTACTTC. This codes for CASSFQGANEETQYF. This rearrangement joins TRBV27 to TRBJ2-5, with TRBD1 matching over 8 bases. V lost 3 bases to trimming and J lost 3 bases; unmatched junction nucleotides: 6. CDR3 length: 15 amino acids. Germline values: CDR1 MNHEY, CDR2 SMNVEV (reference sequence).

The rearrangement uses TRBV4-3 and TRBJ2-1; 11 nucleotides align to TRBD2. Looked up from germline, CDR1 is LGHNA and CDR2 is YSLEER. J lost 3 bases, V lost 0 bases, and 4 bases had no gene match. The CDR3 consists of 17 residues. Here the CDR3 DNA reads TGCGCCAGCAGCCAAGATAGTACTAGCGGGAGCTACAATGAGCAGTTCTTC. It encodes CASSQDSTSGSYNEQFF.

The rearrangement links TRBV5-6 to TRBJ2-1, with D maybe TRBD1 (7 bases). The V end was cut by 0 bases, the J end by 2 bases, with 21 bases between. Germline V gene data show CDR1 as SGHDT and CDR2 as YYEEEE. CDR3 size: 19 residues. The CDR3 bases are TGTGCCAGCAGCTTGGCCAGGGGGGAATCGGGTCGGGCCTACAATGAGCAGTTCTTC. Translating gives CASSLARGESGRAYNEQFF.

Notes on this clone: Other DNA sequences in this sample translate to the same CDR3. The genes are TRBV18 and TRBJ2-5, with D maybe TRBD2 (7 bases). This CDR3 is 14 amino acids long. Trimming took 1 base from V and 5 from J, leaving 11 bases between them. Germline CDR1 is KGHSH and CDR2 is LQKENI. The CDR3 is CASSPLQGGETQYF. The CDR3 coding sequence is TGTGCCAGCTCACCACTACAGGGAGGGGAGACCCAGTACTTC.

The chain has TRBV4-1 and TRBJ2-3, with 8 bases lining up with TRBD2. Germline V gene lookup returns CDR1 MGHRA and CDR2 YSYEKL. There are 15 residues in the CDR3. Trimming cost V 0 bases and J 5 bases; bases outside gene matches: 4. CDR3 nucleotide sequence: TGCGCCAGCAGCCAAGATGCGGGGGGCGGAGATACGCAGTATTTT. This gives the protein CASSQDAGGGDTQYF.

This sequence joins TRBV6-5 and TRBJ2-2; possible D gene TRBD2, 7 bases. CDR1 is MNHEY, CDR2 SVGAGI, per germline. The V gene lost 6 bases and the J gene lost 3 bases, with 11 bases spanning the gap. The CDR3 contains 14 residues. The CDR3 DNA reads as TGTGCCAGCAGCCGGGGGGCGGACACCGGGGAGCTGTTTTTT. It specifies CASSRGADTGELFF.

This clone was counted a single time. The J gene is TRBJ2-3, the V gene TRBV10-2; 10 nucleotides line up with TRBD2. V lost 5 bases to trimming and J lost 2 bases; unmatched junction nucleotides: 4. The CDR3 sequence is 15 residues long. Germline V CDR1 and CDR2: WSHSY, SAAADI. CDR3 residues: CASSLAGGYTDTQYF. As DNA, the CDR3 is TGCGCCAGCAGTTTAGCGGGGGGCTACACAGATACGCAGTATTTT.

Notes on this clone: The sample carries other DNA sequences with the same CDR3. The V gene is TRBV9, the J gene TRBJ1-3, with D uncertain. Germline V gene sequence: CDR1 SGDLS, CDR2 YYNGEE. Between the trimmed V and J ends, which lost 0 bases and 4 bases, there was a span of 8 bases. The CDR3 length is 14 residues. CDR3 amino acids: CASSVATGGNTIYF. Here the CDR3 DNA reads TGTGCCAGCAGCGTAGCTACGGGGGGAAACACCATATATTTT.

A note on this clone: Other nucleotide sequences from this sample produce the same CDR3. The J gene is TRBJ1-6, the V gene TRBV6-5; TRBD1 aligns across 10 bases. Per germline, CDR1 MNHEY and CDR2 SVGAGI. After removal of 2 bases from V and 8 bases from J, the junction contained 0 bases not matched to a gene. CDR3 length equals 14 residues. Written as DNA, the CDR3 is TGTGCCAGCAGTTACGGGACAGGGGATTCACCCCTCCACTTT. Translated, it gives CASSYGTGDSPLHF.

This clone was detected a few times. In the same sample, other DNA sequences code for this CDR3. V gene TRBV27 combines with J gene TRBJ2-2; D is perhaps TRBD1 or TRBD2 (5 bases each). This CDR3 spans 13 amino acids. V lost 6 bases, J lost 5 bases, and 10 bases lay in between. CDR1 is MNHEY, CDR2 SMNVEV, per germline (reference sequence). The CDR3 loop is CASSLWGTGELFF. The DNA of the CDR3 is TGTGCCAGCAGCCTATGGGGGACCGGGGAGCTGTTTTTT.

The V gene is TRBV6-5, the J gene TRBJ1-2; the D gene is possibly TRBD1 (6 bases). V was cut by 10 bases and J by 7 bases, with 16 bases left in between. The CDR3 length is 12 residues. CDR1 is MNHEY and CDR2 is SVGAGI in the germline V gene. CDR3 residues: CATGQTVAGYTF. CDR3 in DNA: TGTGCCACCGGACAGACGGTGGCTGGCTACACCTTC.